What follows are 21 T cell receptor beta chains derived from one specimen sequenced in a study of T cell responses to AZD1222 COVID-19 vaccine. TCRdb keeps only in-frame clones here, not all; method: immunoSEQ multiplex PCR. The profile shows 95,000 to 150,000 clones, approximately 88% of them singletons. Specimen: peripheral blood, collected on day 0 of AZD1222 vaccination. The receptors originated from an adult in good health.

This rearrangement joins TRBV12-3 or TRBV12-4 to TRBJ1-1; D call uncertain. Deletions cut 3 bases from V and 4 bases from J, with 6 bases between. The CDR3 covers 12 residues. This chain's CDR3 is CASSFVTTEAFF. CDR3 sequence (DNA): TGTGCCAGCAGTTTTGTGACCACTGAAGCTTTCTTT.

The chain carries TRBV27 and TRBJ2-5, with a weak D call TRBD2 (6 bases). Trimming removed 5 bases from V and 2 bases from J, with 12 bases in between. Per the germline V gene, CDR1 is MNHEY and CDR2 is SMNVEV (reference sequence). The CDR3 covers 14 residues. CDR3: CASSPVDYQETQYF. CDR3 DNA: TGTGCCAGCAGTCCGGTGGACTATCAAGAGACCCAGTACTTC.

The chain combines TRBV12-5 with TRBJ2-7; D gene ambiguous. Germline lookup yields CDR1 LGHNT and CDR2 FRNRAP. Trimming pared 0 bases from V and 3 bases from J, leaving 3 bases between. The CDR3 is 12 residues long. This chain's CDR3 is CASGLVDYEQYF. As DNA, the CDR3 is TGTGCTAGTGGTTTGGTAGACTACGAGCAGTACTTC.

The chain couples TRBV6-5 to TRBJ2-7; the D gene could be TRBD1 or TRBD2 (5 bases each). The CDR3 covers 11 residues. Trimming removed 11 bases from V and 4 bases from J, with 12 bases in between. Germline values: CDR1 MNHEY, CDR2 SVGAGI. The CDR3 spells CASGDLYEQYF. The CDR3 DNA sequence: TGTGCCTCCGGGGACCTTTACGAGCAGTACTTC.

The chain uses TRBV7-9 and TRBJ1-2, with D possibly matching TRBD1 (5 bases). The germline CDR1 and CDR2 sequences are SEHNR and FQNEAQ (reference sequence). V was trimmed by 5 bases and J by 2 bases, leaving 9 bases between them. The CDR3 is 13 amino acids. The CDR3 spells CASSQGPNYGYTF. CDR3 DNA sequence: TGTGCCAGCAGCCAGGGTCCCAACTATGGCTACACCTTC.

The genes are TRBV7-6 and TRBJ1-1, with D unresolved. V lost 5 bases, J lost 5 bases, and 15 bases lay in between. CDR1 SGHVS and CDR2 FNYEAQ come from the germline V gene. CDR3 length: 14 residues. CDR3 loop: CASSPLSLLTEAFF. The DNA for the CDR3 is TGTGCCAGCAGCCCATTAAGCTTACTGACTGAAGCTTTCTTT. The whole variable domain, filled in from reference TRBV7-6 and TRBJ1-1, reads GAGVSQSPRYKVTKRGQDVALRCDPISGHVSLYWYRQALGQGPEFLTYFNYEAQQDKSGLPNDRFSAERPEGSISTLTIQRTEQRDSAMYRCASSPLSLLTEAFFGQGTRLTVV.

V and J are TRBV3-1 (or the pseudogene TRBV3-2) and TRBJ1-2; tentative D call: TRBD1 (6 bases). Germline CDR1 and CDR2: LGHDT and YNNKEL (reference sequence). V was trimmed by 0 bases and J by 8 bases, leaving 13 bases between them. The CDR3 covers 14 residues. CDR3 DNA sequence: TGTGCCAGCAGCCAAGAGGTAACAGGGAGAGGCTACACCTTC. Amino acid sequence: CASSQEVTGRGYTF.

The chain joins TRBV24-1 to TRBJ2-2; weak D call: TRBD1 (5 bases). Germline CDR1 is KGHDR and CDR2 is SFDVKD. V was cut by 5 bases and J by 6 bases, with 15 bases left in between. The CDR3 contains 15 residues. In nucleotides, the CDR3 is TGTGCCACCAGTGTCGCGGACAACGATCCCGGGGAGCTGTTTTTT. This codes for CATSVADNDPGELFF.

This chain uses TRBV7-2 with TRBJ2-7; 7 bases match TRBD1. This CDR3 region has 15 residues. CDR1 SGHTA and CDR2 FQGNSA come from the germline V gene. V lost 5 bases to trimming and J lost 6 bases; unmatched junction nucleotides: 13. Written as DNA, the CDR3 is TGTGCCAGCAGCCCCCGGACAGGAGCAGTCGGCGAGCAGTACTTC. Encoded protein: CASSPRTGAVGEQYF.

The gene calls are TRBV6-5 and TRBJ2-1; tentative D call: TRBD2 (6 bases). The germline CDR1 and CDR2 sequences are MNHEY and SVGAGI. This CDR3 has 13 residues. V gave up 6 bases and J gave up 6 bases, with 12 bases separating them. The CDR3 DNA sequence: TGTGCCAGCAGGGAGGATAGCGGCAATGAGCAGTTCTTC. It is translated as CASREDSGNEQFF.

V is TRBV4-1 and J is TRBJ2-7; D is unresolved. V lost 2 bases and J 2 bases, leaving 13 bases between the germline ends. Germline loops: CDR1 MGHRA, CDR2 YSYEKL. CDR3 length: 15 amino acids. The CDR3 sequence: CASSQPGGRAYEQYF. The DNA for the CDR3 is TGCGCCAGCAGCCAACCCGGTGGAAGAGCCTACGAGCAGTACTTC.

This sequence joins TRBV9 and TRBJ1-2, with D unresolved. The CDR3 has 13 residues. Trimming stripped 0 bases from V and 4 bases from J, with 7 bases between. Looked up from germline, CDR1 is SGDLS and CDR2 is YYNGEE. CDR3 sequence: CASSVANVYGYTF. The CDR3 nucleotides read TGTGCCAGCAGCGTAGCCAACGTCTATGGCTACACCTTC.

The chain is built from TRBV27 and TRBJ2-1, with D perhaps TRBD2 (5 bases). The CDR3 is 15 amino acids. V was trimmed by 5 bases and J by 6 bases, leaving 17 bases between them. The germline CDR1 and CDR2 sequences are MNHEY and SMNVEV (reference sequence). The CDR3 region is CASSLYRTRGNEQFF. The CDR3 bases are TGTGCCAGCAGTCTCTATCGGACCCGGGGCAATGAGCAGTTCTTC.

The genes are TRBV19 and TRBJ1-5; D not certain. The germline CDR1 and CDR2 sequences are LNHDA and SQIVND (reference sequence). V was cut by 7 bases and J by 3 bases, with 13 bases left in between. CDR3 length: 14 residues. CDR3 amino acids: CASTPTITNQPQHF. The CDR3 coding sequence is TGTGCCAGTACCCCTACAATCACCAATCAGCCCCAGCATTTT.

The rearrangement links TRBV7-2 to TRBJ1-4; D is undetermined. Germline-derived CDR1 and CDR2 are SGHTA and FQGNSA. The CDR3 consists of 15 residues. V lost 4 bases and J lost 6, with 15 bases in between. The CDR3 sequence is CASSSQIGLDEKLFF. For the CDR3, the DNA is TGTGCCAGCAGCTCCCAGATAGGGTTGGATGAAAAACTGTTTTTT.

V and J are TRBV19 and TRBJ2-3; 9 nucleotides line up with TRBD1. Germline CDR1 reads LNHDA; CDR2 reads SQIVND (reference sequence). Losses at the gene ends were 6 bases for V and 2 bases for J; bases not matched to a gene: 12. CDR3 size: 17 residues. The DNA of the CDR3 is TGTGCCAGTAGCCGGGAAGGGACAGGGTCAATCACAGATACGCAGTATTTT. It is translated as CASSREGTGSITDTQYF.

V gene TRBV12-3 or TRBV12-4 combines with J gene TRBJ1-2; 9 bases are a match to TRBD1. V lost 7 bases to trimming and J lost 4 bases; unmatched junction nucleotides: 4. This CDR3 is built from 13 residues. The CDR3 bases are TGTGCCAGCACCCCGACAGGGGGCTATGGCTACACCTTC. It translates to CASTPTGGYGYTF.

CDR3 in amino acids: CASSLELPHEQFF. The CDR3 bases are TGTGCCAGCAGCTTAGAACTTCCCCATGAGCAGTTCTTC. The chain combines TRBV11-2 with TRBJ2-1, with no clear D. CDR1 is SGHAT, CDR2 FQNNGV, per germline. The V gene lost 0 bases and the J gene lost 8 bases, with 8 bases spanning the gap. The CDR3 is 13 amino acids.

The gene calls are TRBV5-8 and TRBJ1-1; maybe TRBD1 (5 bases). CDR3 length: 15 amino acids. CDR1 and CDR2 from the germline V gene are SGHTS and YDEGEE. The ends were cut back, 0 bases at V and 2 bases at J, with 11 bases in the middle. CDR3 in amino acids: CASSLVGGGNTEAFF. DNA for the CDR3: TGTGCCAGCAGCTTGGTTGGCGGGGGAAACACTGAAGCTTTCTTT.

The chain recombines TRBV5-1 with TRBJ1-2; D might be TRBD1 (6 bases). Between the trimmed V and J ends, which lost 4 bases and 8 bases, there was a span of 12 bases. The germline V gene encodes CDR1 SGHRS and CDR2 YFSETQ. The CDR3 length is 12 residues. The CDR3 region has the DNA TGCGCCAGCAGCCTGACAGGAGAAGGCTACACCTTC. Translating gives CASSLTGEGYTF.

The V gene is TRBV2, the J gene TRBJ2-5; 16 positions match TRBD2. Trimming took 6 bases from V and 4 from J; bases not matched to a gene: 2. Germline-derived CDR1 and CDR2 are SNHLY and FYNNEI. The CDR3 is 15 amino acids. The CDR3 DNA is TGTGCCAGCAGGGGACTAGCGGGGGGGCCAGAGACCCAGTACTTC. It is translated as CASRGLAGGPETQYF.